This T cell receptor (beta chain) was sequenced for a study of neoadjuvant anti-PD-1 for oral cavity cancer. V shed 8 bases and J 7 bases; nucleotides not matched to a gene: 7. The CDR3 loop spans 14 amino acids. Germline V CDR1 and CDR2: SGHAT, FQDESV (reference sequence). Most PBMC samples had around 0.5 ug input DNA in six replicates. Sequencing was performed with immunoSEQ multiplex PCR; in TCRdb, only in-frame clones are kept and a portion is missing. The sample consists of 60,000 to 75,000 clones, 79% of them appearing once. The patients had HPV-negative, locally advanced oral cavity squamous cell carcinoma. Study results and caveats: With three patients per group, TCR findings need larger cohorts.

Details on this clone: Its target is not known.

The chain is built from TRBV11-1 and TRBJ1-5; TRBD1 matches at 11 bases. The sequence was obtained from a person aged 35-79 years with oral cavity squamous cell carcinoma. Here the sequenced sample was PBMCs, taken before nivolumab (anti-PD-1) treatment. CDR3 DNA sequence: TGTGCCAGCTCAGGACAGGGGGCGAACCAGCCCCAGCATTTT. It translates to CASSGQGANQPQHF.